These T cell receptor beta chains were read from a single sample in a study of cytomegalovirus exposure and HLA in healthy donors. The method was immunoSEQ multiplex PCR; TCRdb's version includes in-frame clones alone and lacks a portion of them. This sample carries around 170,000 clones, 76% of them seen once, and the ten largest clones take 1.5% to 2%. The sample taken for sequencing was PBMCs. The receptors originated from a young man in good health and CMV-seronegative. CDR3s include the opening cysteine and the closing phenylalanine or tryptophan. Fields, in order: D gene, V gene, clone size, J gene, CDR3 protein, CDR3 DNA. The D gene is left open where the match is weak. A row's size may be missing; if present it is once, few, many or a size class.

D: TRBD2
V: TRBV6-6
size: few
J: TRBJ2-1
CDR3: CASRGRGLAVYNEQFF
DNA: TGTGCCAGCAGGGGGCGTGGACTAGCGGTTTACAATGAGCAGTTCTTC

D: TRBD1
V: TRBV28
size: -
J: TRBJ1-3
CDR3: CASSSTDRVGNTIYF
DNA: TGTGCCAGCAGCTCCACTGACAGGGTTGGAAACACCATATATTTT

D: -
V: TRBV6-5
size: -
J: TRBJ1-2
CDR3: CASSSEGEGYTF
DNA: TGTGCCAGCAGTTCCGAGGGGGAGGGCTACACCTTC

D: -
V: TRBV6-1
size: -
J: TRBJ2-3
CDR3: CASSEGQGGNTQYF
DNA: TGTGCCAGCAGTGAGGGCCAGGGTGGGAATACGCAGTATTTT

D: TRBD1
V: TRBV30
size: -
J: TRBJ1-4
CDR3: CAWSVWTGVNEKLFF
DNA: TGTGCCTGGAGCGTATGGACAGGGGTAAATGAAAAACTGTTTTTT

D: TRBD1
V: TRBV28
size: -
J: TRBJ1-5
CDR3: CASTPLGGGQPQHF
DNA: TGTGCCAGCACCCCTCTAGGGGGCGGTCAGCCCCAGCATTTT

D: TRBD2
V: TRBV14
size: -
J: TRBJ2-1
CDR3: CASSHGLAGDNEQFF
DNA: TGTGCCAGCAGCCACGGTCTAGCGGGAGACAATGAGCAGTTCTTC

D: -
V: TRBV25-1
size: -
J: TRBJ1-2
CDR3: CASSATGYGYTF
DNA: TGTGCCAGCAGTGCAACAGGGTATGGCTACACCTTC

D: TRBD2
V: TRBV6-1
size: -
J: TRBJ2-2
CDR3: CASSAPGGVLGTGELFF
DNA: TGTGCCAGCAGTGCACCCGGGGGGGTACTCGGAACCGGGGAGCTGTTTTTT

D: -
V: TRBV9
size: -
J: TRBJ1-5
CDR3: CASTPSNQPQHF
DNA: TGTGCCAGCACCCCCTCGAATCAGCCCCAGCATTTT

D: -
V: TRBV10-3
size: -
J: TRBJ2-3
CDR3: CAISEGVGGTDTQYF
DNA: TGTGCCATCAGCGAGGGGGTCGGGGGCACAGATACGCAGTATTTT

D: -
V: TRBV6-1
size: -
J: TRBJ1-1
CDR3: CASRAGWGPAFF
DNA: TGTGCCAGCAGGGCAGGGTGGGGGCCAGCTTTCTTT

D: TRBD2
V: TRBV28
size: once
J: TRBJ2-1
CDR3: CASSYPGLAVNEQFF
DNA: TGTGCCAGCAGTTATCCGGGACTAGCGGTCAATGAGCAGTTCTTC

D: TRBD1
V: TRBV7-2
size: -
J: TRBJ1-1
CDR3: CASRTGGLGTEAFF
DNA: TGTGCCAGCAGAACAGGGGGTCTTGGCACTGAAGCTTTCTTT

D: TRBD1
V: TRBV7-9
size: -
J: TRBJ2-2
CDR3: CASSGTGRYDTGELFF
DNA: TGTGCCAGCAGCGGGACAGGGAGGTACGACACCGGGGAGCTGTTTTTT

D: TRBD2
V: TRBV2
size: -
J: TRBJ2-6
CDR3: CASSARGAGANVLTF
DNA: TGTGCCAGCAGTGCCCGGGGGGCTGGGGCCAACGTCCTGACTTTC

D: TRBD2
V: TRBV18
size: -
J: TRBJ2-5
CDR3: CASSPLASGGQETQYF
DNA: TGTGCCAGCTCACCACTTGCTAGCGGGGGACAAGAGACCCAGTACTTC

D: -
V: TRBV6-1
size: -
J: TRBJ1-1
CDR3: CASSALDRGEAFF
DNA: TGTGCCAGCAGTGCCCTTGACAGAGGTGAAGCTTTCTTT

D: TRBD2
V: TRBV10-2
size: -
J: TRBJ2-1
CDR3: CASSVDGGAYNEQFF
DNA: TGCGCCAGCAGTGTTGACGGGGGGGCGTACAATGAGCAGTTCTTC

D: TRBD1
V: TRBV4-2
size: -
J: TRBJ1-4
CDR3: CASSQDWQGERGEKLFF
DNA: TGTGCCAGCAGCCAAGATTGGCAGGGGGAAAGGGGTGAAAAACTGTTTTTT

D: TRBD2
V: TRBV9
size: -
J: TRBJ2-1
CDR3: CASSVVGRGGNDEQFF
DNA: TGTGCCAGCAGCGTAGTTGGGCGGGGGGGCAACGATGAGCAGTTCTTC

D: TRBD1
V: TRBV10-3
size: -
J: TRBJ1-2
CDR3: CAISVDRGTYGYTF
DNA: TGTGCCATCAGTGTCGACAGGGGGACATATGGCTACACCTTC

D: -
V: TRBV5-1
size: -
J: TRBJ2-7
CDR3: CASSGQVPYEQYF
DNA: TGCGCCAGCAGCGGGCAGGTTCCCTACGAGCAGTACTTC

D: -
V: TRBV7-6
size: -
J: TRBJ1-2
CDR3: CASSFLSGTTNYGYTF
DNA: TGTGCCAGCAGCTTCCTATCCGGGACAACTAACTATGGCTACACCTTC

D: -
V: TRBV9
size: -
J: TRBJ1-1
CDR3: CASSVEVQVGTEAFF
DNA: TGTGCCAGCAGCGTAGAGGTACAGGTGGGAACTGAAGCTTTCTTT

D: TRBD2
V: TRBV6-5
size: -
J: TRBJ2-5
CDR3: CASSYSSGGMFETQYF
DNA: TGTGCCAGCAGTTATAGTAGCGGGGGCATGTTCGAGACCCAGTACTTC

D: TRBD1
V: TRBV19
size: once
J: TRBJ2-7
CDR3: CASSPQGAYEQYF
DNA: TGTGCCAGTAGTCCCCAGGGGGCCTACGAGCAGTACTTC

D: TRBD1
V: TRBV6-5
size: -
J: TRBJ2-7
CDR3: CASRTGQGDEQYF
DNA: TGTGCCAGCAGGACGGGACAGGGGGACGAGCAGTACTTC

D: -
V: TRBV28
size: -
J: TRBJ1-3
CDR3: CASRPTQGNTIYF
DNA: TGTGCCAGCAGACCAACACAGGGAAACACCATATATTTT

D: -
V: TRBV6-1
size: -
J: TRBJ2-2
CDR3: CASRTENTGELFF
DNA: TGTGCCAGTAGGACAGAGAACACCGGGGAGCTGTTTTTT

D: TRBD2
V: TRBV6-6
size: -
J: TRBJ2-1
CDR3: CASSHGAGEYNEQFF
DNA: TGTGCCAGCAGCCACGGGGCGGGGGAGTACAATGAGCAGTTCTTC

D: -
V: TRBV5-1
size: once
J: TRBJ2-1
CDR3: CASSLASFYNEQFF
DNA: TGCGCCAGCAGCTTGGCGTCCTTTTACAATGAGCAGTTCTTC

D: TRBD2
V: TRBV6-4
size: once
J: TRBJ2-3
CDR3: CASTWEAGGPGQADTQYF
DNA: TGTGCCAGCACCTGGGAAGCGGGAGGGCCAGGACAAGCAGATACGCAGTATTTT

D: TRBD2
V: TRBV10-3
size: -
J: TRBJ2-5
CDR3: CAISPRGLAEETQYF
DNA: TGTGCCATCAGCCCAAGAGGGCTAGCGGAAGAGACCCAGTACTTC

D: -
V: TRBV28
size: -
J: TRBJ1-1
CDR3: CASSLRGAKAFF
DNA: TGTGCCAGCAGTTTACGGGGGGCCAAAGCTTTCTTT

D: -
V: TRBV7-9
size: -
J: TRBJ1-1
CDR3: CASSPPIEGDTEAFF
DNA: TGTGCCAGCAGCCCCCCGATCGAGGGGGATACTGAAGCTTTCTTT

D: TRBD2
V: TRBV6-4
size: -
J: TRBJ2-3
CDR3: CASSSLAGGKGTDTQYF
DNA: TGTGCCAGCAGTTCCCTAGCGGGGGGAAAGGGAACAGATACGCAGTATTTT

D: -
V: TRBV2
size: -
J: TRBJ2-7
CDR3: CASDLWAGEQYF
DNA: TGTGCCAGCGATCTCTGGGCGGGGGAGCAGTACTTC

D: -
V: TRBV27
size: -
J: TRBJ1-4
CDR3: CASGSLATNEKLFF
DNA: TGTGCCAGCGGGAGTTTAGCAACTAATGAAAAACTGTTTTTT

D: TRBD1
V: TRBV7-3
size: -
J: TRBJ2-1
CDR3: CASSVDRASYNEQFF
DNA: TGTGCCAGCAGCGTCGACAGGGCCTCCTACAATGAGCAGTTCTTC